This entry features one T cell receptor beta chain sequence. Germline assignment: CDR1 MDHEN and CDR2 SYDVKM. The V end lost 2 bases, the J end lost 8 bases, and 10 bases lay between the germline ends. The CDR3 is 13 amino acids. Documented treatment: about 20 received Ad26.COV2.S at low or high dose, single or two shots; a few received placebo; per-sample allocation not given. Collection of the samples took place on day 63 after the first injection of vaccine or placebo. Boston provided a donor who was an adult aged 18-55 years. The record originates from a study of Ad26.COV2.S vaccination and SARS-CoV-2 variants. The wider study: Participants got Ad26.COV2.S intramuscularly, once or twice 56 days apart.

TCRdb's table, derived via immunoSEQ multiplex PCR, lists solely in-frame clones and lacks some. The table lists about 370,000 clones, 70% to 90% of them singletons. The sample consisted of peripheral blood, taken in a trial of Ad26.COV2.S vaccine versus placebo. The V call is TRBV28, the J call TRBJ2-4; D unresolved. This sequence was found in a person aged 18-65 years who received the Ad26.COV2.S COVID-19 vaccine or a placebo. This CDR3 reads CASSLGRSHIQYF. CDR3 DNA: TGTGCCAGCAGTTTAGGTCGATCCCACATTCAGTACTTC.